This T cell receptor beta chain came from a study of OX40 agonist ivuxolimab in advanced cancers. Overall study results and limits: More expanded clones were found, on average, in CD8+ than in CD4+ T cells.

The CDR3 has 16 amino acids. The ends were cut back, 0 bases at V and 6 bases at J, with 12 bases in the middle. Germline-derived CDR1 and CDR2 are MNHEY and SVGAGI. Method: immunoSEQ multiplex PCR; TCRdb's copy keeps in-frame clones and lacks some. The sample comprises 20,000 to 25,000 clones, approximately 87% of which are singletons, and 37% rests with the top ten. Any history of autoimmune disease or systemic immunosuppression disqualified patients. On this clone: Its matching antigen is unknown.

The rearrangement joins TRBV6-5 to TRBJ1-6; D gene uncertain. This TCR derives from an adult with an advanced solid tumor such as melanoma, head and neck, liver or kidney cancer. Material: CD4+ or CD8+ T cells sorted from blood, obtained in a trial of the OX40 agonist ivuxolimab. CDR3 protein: CASSYSPEGINSPLHF. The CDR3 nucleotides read TGTGCCAGCAGTTACTCGCCCGAGGGAATTAATTCACCCCTCCACTTT.